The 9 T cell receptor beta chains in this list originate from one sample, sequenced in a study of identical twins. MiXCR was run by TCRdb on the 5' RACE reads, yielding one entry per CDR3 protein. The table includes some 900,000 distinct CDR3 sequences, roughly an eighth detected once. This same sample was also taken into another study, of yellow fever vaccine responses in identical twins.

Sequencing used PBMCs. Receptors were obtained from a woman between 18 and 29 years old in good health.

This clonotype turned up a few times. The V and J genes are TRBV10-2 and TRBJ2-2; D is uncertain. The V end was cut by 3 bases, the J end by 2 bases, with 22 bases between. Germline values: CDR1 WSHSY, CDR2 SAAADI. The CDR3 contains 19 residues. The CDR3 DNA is TGCGCCAGCAGTGACGCGCACTTTGTCGTTTCCCAAAACACCGGGGAGCTGTTTTTT. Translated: CASSDAHFVVSQNTGELFF.

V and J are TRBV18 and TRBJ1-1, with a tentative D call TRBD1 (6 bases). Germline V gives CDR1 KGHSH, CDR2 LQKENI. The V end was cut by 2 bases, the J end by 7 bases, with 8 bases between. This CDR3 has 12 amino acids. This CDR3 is CASSPVTGEAFF. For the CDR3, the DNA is TGTGCCAGCTCACCAGTGACAGGTGAAGCTTTCTTT.

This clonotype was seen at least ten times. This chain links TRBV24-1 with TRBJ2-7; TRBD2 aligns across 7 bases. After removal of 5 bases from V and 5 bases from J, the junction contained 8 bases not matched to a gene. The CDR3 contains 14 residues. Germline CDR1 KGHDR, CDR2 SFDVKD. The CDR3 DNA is TGTGCCACCAGTGCATCGGGACTAATCAACGAGCAGTACTTC. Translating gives CATSASGLINEQYF.

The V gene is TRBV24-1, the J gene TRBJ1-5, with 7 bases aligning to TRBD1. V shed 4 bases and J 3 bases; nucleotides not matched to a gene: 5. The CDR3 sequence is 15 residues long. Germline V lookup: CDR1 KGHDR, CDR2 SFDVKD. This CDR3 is CATSDRQGANQPQHF. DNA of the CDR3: TGTGCCACCAGTGACCGACAGGGAGCCAATCAGCCCCAGCATTTT.

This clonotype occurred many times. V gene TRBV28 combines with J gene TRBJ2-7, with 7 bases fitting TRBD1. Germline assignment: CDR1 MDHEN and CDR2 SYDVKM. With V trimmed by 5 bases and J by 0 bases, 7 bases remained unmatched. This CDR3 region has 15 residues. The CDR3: CASSPNRDSSYEQYF. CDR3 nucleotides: TGTGCCAGCAGTCCAAACCGGGACAGCTCCTACGAGCAGTACTTC.

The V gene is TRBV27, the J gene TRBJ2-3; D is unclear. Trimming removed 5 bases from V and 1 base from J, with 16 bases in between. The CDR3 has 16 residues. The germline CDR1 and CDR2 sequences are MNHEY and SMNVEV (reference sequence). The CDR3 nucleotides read TGTGCCAGCAGTGCCCGACATCTCCGGGGCACAGATACGCAGTATTTT. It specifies CASSARHLRGTDTQYF.

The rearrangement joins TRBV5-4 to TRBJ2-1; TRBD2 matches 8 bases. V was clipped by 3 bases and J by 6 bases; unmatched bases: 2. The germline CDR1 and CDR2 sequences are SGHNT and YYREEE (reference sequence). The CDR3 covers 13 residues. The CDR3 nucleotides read TGTGCCAGCAGCTGGGGGACTAGCAATGAGCAGTTCTTC. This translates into CASSWGTSNEQFF.

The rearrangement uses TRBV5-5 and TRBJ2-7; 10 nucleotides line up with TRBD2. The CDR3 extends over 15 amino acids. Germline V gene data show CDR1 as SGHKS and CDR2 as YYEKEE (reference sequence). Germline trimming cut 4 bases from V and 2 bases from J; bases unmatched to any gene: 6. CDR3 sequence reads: CASSVTSGPTYEQYF. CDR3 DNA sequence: TGTGCCAGCAGCGTGACTAGCGGGCCTACCTACGAGCAGTACTTC.

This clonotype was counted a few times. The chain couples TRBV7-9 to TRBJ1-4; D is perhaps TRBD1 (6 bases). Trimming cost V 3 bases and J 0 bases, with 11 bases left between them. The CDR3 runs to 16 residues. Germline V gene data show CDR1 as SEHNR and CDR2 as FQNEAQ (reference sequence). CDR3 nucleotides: TGTGCCAGCAGCTTTGCCTACAGGGCAACTAATGAAAAACTGTTTTTT. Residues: CASSFAYRATNEKLFF.